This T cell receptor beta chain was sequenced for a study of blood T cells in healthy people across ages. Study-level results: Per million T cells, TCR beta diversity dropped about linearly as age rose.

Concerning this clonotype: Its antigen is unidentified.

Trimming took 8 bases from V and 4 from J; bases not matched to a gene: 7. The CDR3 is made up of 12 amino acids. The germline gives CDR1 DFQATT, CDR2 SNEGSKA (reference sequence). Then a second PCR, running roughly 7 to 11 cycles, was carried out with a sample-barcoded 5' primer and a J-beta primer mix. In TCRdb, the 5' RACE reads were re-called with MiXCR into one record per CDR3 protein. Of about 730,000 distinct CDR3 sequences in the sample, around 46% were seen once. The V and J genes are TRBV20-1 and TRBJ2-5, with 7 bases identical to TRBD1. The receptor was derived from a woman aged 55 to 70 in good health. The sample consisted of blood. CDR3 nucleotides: TGCAGTTCCTTTTACAGGGGAGAGACCCAGTACTTC. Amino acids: CSSFYRGETQYF.